This T cell receptor (beta chain) came from a study of human T cells and chemical hapten exposure. Overall study results and limits: Patch test score rose with PT1 expanded TCRs, significant at 8, 16, 32, not 4.

The count of this clonotype is one. What it recognizes is unknown. This CDR3 comprises 14 residues. Trimming took off 4 bases at V and 1 base at J, with 11 bases between the two ends. Each cDNA molecule in the library carried unique molecular identifiers. In the original processing: There were a median of roughly 100,000 TCRs per sample, with a range from about 20,000 to 700,000. TCRdb reprocessed the RACE reads via MiXCR and lists one record per CDR3 protein. None of the V and J calls come from the authors' own analysis; TCRdb made them. Of approximately 85,000 distinct CDR3 sequences in the sample, roughly 10% were seen once. As for time point: patch test 2, 6 weeks after DPC sensitization. Treatment noted: therapeutic diphenylcyclopropenone sensitization with weekly scalp DPC.

This receptor was taken from a woman aged 25 to 39 with alopecia areata. Some clones in this sample may be carry-over from other donors' samples. Here the sequenced sample was whole blood, taken in connection with sensitization to the hapten diphenylcyclopropenone (DPC). The chain couples TRBV12-3 or TRBV12-4 to TRBJ2-7; maybe TRBD2 (6 bases). CDR3 loop: CASSSEGQSYEQYF. CDR3 DNA: TGTGCCAGCAGTTCGGAGGGTCAATCCTACGAGCAGTACTTC.